Below are 9 T cell receptor beta chains sequenced from a single sample in a study of shared clonotypes between healthy human individuals. Some clones are missing from TCRdb's copy, which holds only in-frame ones; the method was immunoSEQ multiplex PCR. Of hundreds of thousands of clones listed, about 78% were seen once; the top ten hold under 2%. Source material: memory CD4+ T cells sorted from blood. The subset was: CD45RA-negative fraction. The source of these receptors is a woman younger than 45 in good health.

The V gene is TRBV7-8, the J gene TRBJ1-2; D may be TRBD1 (6 bases). Trimming cost V 5 bases and J 4 bases, with 11 bases left between them. The V gene's germline CDR1 is SGHVS and CDR2 FQNEAQ. The CDR3 contains 13 residues. Here the CDR3 DNA reads TGTGCCAGCAGCCCCCGGGGGCTCTATGGCTACACCTTC. This sequence encodes CASSPRGLYGYTF.

The V call is TRBV5-4, the J call TRBJ2-1; tentative D call: TRBD1 (5 bases). The CDR3 loop spans 14 amino acids. The V gene's germline CDR1 is SGHNT and CDR2 YYREEE (reference sequence). CDR3 bases: TGTGCGACAGAATTGGGGCAGAAGAACAATGAGCAGTTCTTC. This encodes CATELGQKNNEQFF.

The chain joins TRBV5-1 to TRBJ2-3; TRBD1 aligns across 8 bases. CDR1 is SGHRS, CDR2 YFSETQ, per germline. The CDR3 totals 16 residues. J lost 0 bases, V lost 4 bases, and 7 bases had no gene match. The CDR3 DNA is TGCGCCAGCAGCCCGGGACAGGAGGCTAGCACAGATACGCAGTATTTT. This sequence encodes CASSPGQEASTDTQYF.

The chain recombines TRBV7-8 with TRBJ1-1; D not resolved. The CDR3 runs 15 residues. CDR1 is SGHVS and CDR2 is FQNEAQ in the germline V gene. The V gene lost 3 bases and the J gene lost 5 bases, with 16 bases spanning the gap. The CDR3 here is CASSFRRASGTEAFF. In DNA form, the CDR3 reads TGTGCCAGCAGCTTTAGAAGGGCCTCCGGGACTGAAGCTTTCTTT.

V is TRBV28 and J is TRBJ1-2; 7 positions agree with TRBD1. V lost 4 bases and J lost 14; bases outside the gene matches: 13. CDR1 is MDHEN, CDR2 SYDVKM, per germline. The CDR3 totals 13 residues. CDR3 bases: TGTGCCAGCAGTTCAGTCAAGACAGGGCATCGGACCTTC. Translated: CASSSVKTGHRTF.

V and J are TRBV6-6 and TRBJ1-5, with D tentatively TRBD1 (6 bases). Trimming shortened V by 7 bases and J by 2 bases, and 9 bases separated the two germline ends. CDR1 and CDR2 from the germline V gene are MNHNY and SVGAGI (reference sequence). This CDR3 spans 13 amino acids. The CDR3, as DNA: TGTGCCAGCATAGCAGGGGGCAATCAGCCCCAGCATTTT. It codes for CASIAGGNQPQHF.

This chain uses TRBV11-2 with TRBJ2-7; 8 bases match TRBD2. V dropped 5 bases and J dropped 2; count of bases not matched to a gene: 14. The V gene's germline CDR1 is SGHAT and CDR2 FQNNGV. The CDR3 has 17 amino acids. The CDR3 reads CASSLHKSAGEAYEQYF. The DNA for the CDR3 is TGTGCCAGCAGCCTCCACAAATCAGCGGGAGAGGCCTACGAGCAGTACTTC.

This clone was observed a single time. The chain employs TRBV19 and TRBJ2-7; 12 bases map to TRBD1. After removal of 3 bases from V and 4 bases from J, the junction contained 4 bases not matched to a gene. Germline CDR1 LNHDA, CDR2 SQIVND (reference sequence). The CDR3 is 15 amino acids. Written as DNA, the CDR3 is TGTGCCAGTAGTATTCCGGGACAGGGGGCGTACGAGCAGTACTTC. This encodes CASSIPGQGAYEQYF.

The V and J genes are TRBV12-1 and TRBJ2-3; the D call of TRBD1 is as the table states it, not checked on the DNA. TRBV12-1 is recorded as a pseudogene. The CDR3 has 14 amino acids. DNA for the CDR3: TGTGCCAGCAGCTTAGGGGGCTTGACAGATACGCAGTATTTT. This translates into CASSLGGLTDTQYF.